Here is one T cell receptor (beta chain) with its context. What it binds is not known. This entry belongs to a study of CXCR3-negative and CXCR3-positive naive CD8 T cells. The study's findings and limits: CXCR3-negative and CXCR3-positive naive cells shared comparable TRBV-TRBJ usage, but memory cells did not.

Germline V CDR1 and CDR2: SNHLY, FYNNEI. The CDR3 extends over 16 amino acids. The TRB libraries of cDNA were built by UMI-labeled 5' RACE. From the 5' RACE reads, TCRdb lists one entry per CDR3 protein and no DNA. The sample yields 100,000 to 150,000 distinct CDR3 sequences, of which the top ten take up approximately 0.29%. This chain uses TRBV2 with TRBJ2-3; no DNA is available, so the TRBD2 call from TCRdb remains unchecked. The sequenced sample consisted of naive CXCR3- CD8+ T cells from blood. Subset meaning: CD45RO-CCR7+CD27+CD95- naive CD8+ T cells lacking CXCR3 (TNR3-). The TCR was taken from a human donor in good health. Some clones in this sample may be carry-over from other donors' samples. CDR3 region: CASPQGASGNPDTQYF.